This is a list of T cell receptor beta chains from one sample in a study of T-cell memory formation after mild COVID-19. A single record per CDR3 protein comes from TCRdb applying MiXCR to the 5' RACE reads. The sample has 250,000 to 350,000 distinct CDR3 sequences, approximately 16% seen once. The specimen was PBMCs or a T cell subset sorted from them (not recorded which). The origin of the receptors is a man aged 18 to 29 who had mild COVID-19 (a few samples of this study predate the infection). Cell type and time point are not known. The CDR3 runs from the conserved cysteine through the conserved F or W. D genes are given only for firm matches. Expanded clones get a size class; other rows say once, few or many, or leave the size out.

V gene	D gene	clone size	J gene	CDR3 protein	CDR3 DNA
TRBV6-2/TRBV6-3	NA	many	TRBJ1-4	CASSLQLGVEKLFF	TGTGCCAGCAGCCTCCAACTCGGTGTTGAAAAACTGTTTTTT
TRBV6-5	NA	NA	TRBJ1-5	CASSYPYAFFASGQGHRSNQPQHF	TGTGCCAGCAGTTACCCCTACGCATTCTTTGCTTCGGGTCAGGGTCACAGGAGCAATCAGCCCCAGCATTTT
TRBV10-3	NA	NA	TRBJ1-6	CAIGGSDSPLHF	TGTGCCATCGGCGGATCGGATTCACCCCTCCACTTT
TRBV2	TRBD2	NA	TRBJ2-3	CASSVRGGDTDTQYF	TGTGCCAGCAGTGTCCGCGGGGGTGACACAGATACGCAGTATTTT
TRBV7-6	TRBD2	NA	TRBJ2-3	CASSTPGGGFTDTQYF	TGTGCCAGCAGCACCCCTGGCGGGGGATTCACAGATACGCAGTATTTT
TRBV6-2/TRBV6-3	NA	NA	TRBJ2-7	CASSYGVAYEQYF	TGTGCCAGCAGTTACGGAGTGGCCTACGAGCAGTACTTC
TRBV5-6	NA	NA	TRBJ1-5	CASSLYGVNQPQHF	TGTGCCAGCAGCTTGTACGGGGTCAATCAGCCCCAGCATTTT
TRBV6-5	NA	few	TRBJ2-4	CASSPIGGRVVHIQYF	TGTGCCAGCAGTCCCATCGGCGGCAGGGTCGTTCACATTCAGTACTTC
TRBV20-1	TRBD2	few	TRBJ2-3	CSARALASGGTDTQYF	TGCAGTGCTAGAGCCCTGGCGAGCGGGGGGACAGATACGCAGTATTTT
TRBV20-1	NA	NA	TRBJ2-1	CSAGGGHSYNEQFF	TGCAGTGCTGGCGGGGGCCACTCCTACAATGAGCAGTTCTTC
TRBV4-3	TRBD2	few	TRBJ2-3	CASSPSRTSSDTQYF	TGCGCCAGCAGCCCCTCTAGGACTAGTTCGGATACGCAGTATTTT
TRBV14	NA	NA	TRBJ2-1	CASSHRSFYNEQFF	TGTGCCAGCAGCCATCGGAGTTTCTACAATGAGCAGTTCTTC
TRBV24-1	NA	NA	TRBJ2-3	CATSDHSLAQYF	TGTGCCACCAGTGACCACTCCTTAGCGCAGTATTTT
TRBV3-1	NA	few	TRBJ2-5	CASSQDSGAETQYF	TGTGCCAGCAGCCAAGATTCGGGGGCGGAGACCCAGTACTTC
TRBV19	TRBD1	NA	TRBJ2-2	CASSHDRGLGSTGELFF	TGTGCCAGTAGCCACGACAGGGGGCTGGGGAGCACCGGGGAGCTGTTTTTT
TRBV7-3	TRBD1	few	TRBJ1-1	CASSSGGQGASEAFF	TGTGCCAGCAGCTCAGGGGGACAGGGGGCCTCGGAAGCTTTCTTT
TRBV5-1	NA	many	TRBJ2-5	CASSFTGPPGQETQYF	TGCGCCAGCAGCTTTACCGGACCCCCGGGGCAAGAGACCCAGTACTTC
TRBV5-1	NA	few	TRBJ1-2	CASSLEARADGYTF	TGCGCCAGCAGCTTGGAAGCAAGGGCGGATGGCTACACCTTC
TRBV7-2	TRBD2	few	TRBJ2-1	CASSGKGGDNEQFF	TGTGCCAGCAGCGGGAAGGGAGGGGACAATGAGCAGTTCTTC
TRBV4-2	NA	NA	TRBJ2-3	CASSQQGGSTDTQYF	TGTGCCAGCAGCCAACAAGGGGGTAGCACAGATACGCAGTATTTT